These 10 T cell receptor beta chains were all obtained from the same sample, sequenced in a study of blood T cell repertoires in COVID-19. Only in-frame clones appear in the TCRdb table, and some are missing; sequencing was by immunoSEQ multiplex PCR. The table records 250,000 or so clones, about 85% of them present only once. Sequenced: peripheral blood. Every receptor here comes from a man in his sixties with acute or convalescent COVID-19.

This chain links TRBV5-5 with TRBJ1-2; D uncertain. With 4 bases removed from V and 8 bases from J, the gap between germline ends came to 12 bases. The V gene's germline CDR1 is SGHKS and CDR2 YYEKEE (reference sequence). The CDR3 has 12 amino acids. CDR3 DNA sequence: TGTGCCAGCAGCCCAGGATTTTGGGGCTACACCTTC. Its protein is CASSPGFWGYTF.

V and J are TRBV11-3 and TRBJ2-2; 10 bases are a match to TRBD1. Trimming cost V 4 bases and J 7 bases; bases outside gene matches: 6. The CDR3 extends over 15 amino acids. Germline V lookup: CDR1 SGHNT, CDR2 YENEEA. The CDR3 nucleotides read TGTGCCAGCAGCTCCCTCGACAGGGGGCGCGGGGAGCTGTTTTTT. Translating gives CASSSLDRGRGELFF.

The chain couples TRBV2 to TRBJ2-3, with D perhaps TRBD2 (5 bases). In germline, CDR1 is SNHLY, CDR2 FYNNEI. CDR3 length: 13 amino acids. Trimming removed 8 bases from V and 4 bases from J, with 13 bases in between. CDR3 nucleotides: TGTGCCAGCGTGCTAGCTGGGGCAGATACGCAGTATTTT. Translating gives CASVLAGADTQYF.

V is TRBV19 and J is TRBJ2-1, with D uncertain. The V end was cut by 5 bases, the J end by 8 bases, with 13 bases between. This CDR3 is 13 amino acids long. Per the germline V gene, CDR1 is LNHDA and CDR2 is SQIVND (reference sequence). The CDR3 reads CASSYLGVDEQFF. The CDR3 bases are TGTGCCAGTAGTTATTTAGGAGTCGATGAGCAGTTCTTC.

The chain joins TRBV7-2 to TRBJ2-1, with TRBD2 matching 10 bases. Germline CDR1 and CDR2: SGHTA and FQGNSA. The junction had 7 bases not matched to a gene; V was cut back by 1 base and J by 7 bases. This CDR3 spans 16 amino acids. Here the CDR3 reads CASSLVASGSANEQFF. CDR3 DNA: TGTGCCAGCAGCTTAGTGGCTAGCGGGAGTGCGAATGAGCAGTTCTTC.

This chain joins TRBV7-2 and TRBJ2-1; TRBD2 matches 9 bases. The CDR3 length is 16 residues. The ends lost 5 bases at V and 6 bases at J; junction bases unmatched: 11. Looked up from germline, CDR1 is SGHTA and CDR2 is FQGNSA. The CDR3 nucleotides are TGTGCCAGCAGCCTAGAGGACAGGACTAGCGCCAATGAGCAGTTCTTC. Its translation is CASSLEDRTSANEQFF.

The CDR3 region has the DNA TGTGCCAGCAGCTTGCCGGCGGGAGACTACAATGAGCAGTTCTTC. Protein sequence: CASSLPAGDYNEQFF. The genes are TRBV5-4 and TRBJ2-1, with 7 bases matching TRBD2. The CDR3 contains 15 residues. J lost 3 bases, V lost 1 base, and 4 bases had no gene match. The V gene's germline CDR1 is SGHNT and CDR2 YYREEE (reference sequence).

This clone was seen more than once but under ten times. The rearrangement links TRBV5-6 to TRBJ1-1; D is undetermined. Trimming shortened V by 4 bases and J by 8 bases, and 21 bases separated the two germline ends. Germline CDR1 and CDR2: SGHDT and YYEEEE. The CDR3 has 15 amino acids. CDR3 amino acids: CASSMAGSSLLEAFF. The CDR3 DNA sequence: TGTGCCAGCAGCATGGCGGGGAGCAGTCTCTTAGAAGCTTTCTTT.

The J gene is TRBJ1-1, the V gene TRBV27, with D unresolved. The CDR3 consists of 13 residues. V was trimmed by 5 bases and J by 0 bases, leaving 7 bases between them. Germline V gene lookup returns CDR1 MNHEY and CDR2 SMNVEV (reference sequence). The CDR3 loop is CASSLRLNTEAFF. In nucleotides, the CDR3 is TGTGCCAGCAGTCTCAGATTGAACACTGAAGCTTTCTTT.

This clone came up a few times. DNA for the CDR3: TGTGCCTGGAGTGCGACAGGGACTGGCTACACCTTC. Amino acids: CAWSATGTGYTF. The gene calls are TRBV30 and TRBJ1-2, with 7 nucleotides matching TRBD1. The V gene end was trimmed by 1 base and the J gene end by 7 bases; junction bases not matched to a gene: 3. CDR3 size: 12 residues. The germline V gene encodes CDR1 GTSNPN and CDR2 SVGIG (reference sequence).